These T cell receptor beta chains were read from a single sample in a study of blood T cell repertoires in COVID-19. The data were produced by immunoSEQ multiplex PCR, yet TCRdb's version contains in-frame clones alone and is incomplete. The sample comprises around 170,000 clones, approximately 88% of which are singletons, and less than 3.5% rests with the top ten. Sequencing used peripheral blood. All receptors derive from a woman aged 55 to 70 with acute or convalescent COVID-19. Each CDR3 is given with its conserved first and last residue. The D gene is left open where the match is weak. Clone size is not always given. Where it is, it says once, few, many or a class for expanded clones.

j_call | v_call | clone_size | d_call | cdr3_aa | cdr3_nt
TRBJ1-5 | TRBV18 | - | TRBD1 | CASSPGGQGNQPQHF | TGTGCCAGCTCACCCGGTGGACAGGGCAATCAGCCCCAGCATTTT
TRBJ2-5 | TRBV3-1/TRBV3-2 | - | - | CASKARGAGETQYF | TGTGCCAGCAAAGCACGGGGGGCGGGGGAGACCCAGTACTTC
TRBJ1-1 | TRBV5-6 | - | TRBD1 | CASSSPNTRGLTEAFF | TGTGCCAGCAGCTCTCCTAATACCAGGGGGCTGACTGAAGCTTTCTTT
TRBJ2-7 | TRBV5-1 | - | TRBD1 | CASSLGPGQGSYEQYF | TGCGCCAGCAGCTTGGGCCCGGGACAGGGGTCCTACGAGCAGTACTTC
TRBJ2-7 | TRBV7-6 | few | - | CASSFISGDEQYF | TGTGCCAGCAGCTTTATATCAGGGGACGAGCAGTACTTC
TRBJ1-5 | TRBV7-2 | many | - | CASSERTVTNQPQHF | TGTGCCAGCAGCGAAAGGACAGTCACCAATCAGCCCCAGCATTTT
TRBJ2-5 | TRBV6-1 | - | TRBD2 | CASSESFSGAWETQYF | TGTGCCAGCAGTGAGTCGTTCAGCGGGGCTTGGGAGACCCAGTACTTC
TRBJ1-2 | TRBV5-1 | - | TRBD1 | CASSLGTGVNYGYTF | TGCGCCAGCAGCTTGGGGACAGGGGTTAACTATGGCTACACCTTC
TRBJ1-3 | TRBV4-3 | - | - | CASSQDRGWAGSGNTIYF | TGCGCCAGCAGCCAAGATCGAGGGTGGGCGGGGAGTGGAAACACCATATATTTT
TRBJ1-6 | TRBV7-2 | - | - | CASSLRRGEGSPLHF | TGTGCCAGCAGCTTAAGGAGAGGGGAGGGATCACCCCTCCACTTT
TRBJ2-3 | TRBV4-3 | once | TRBD2 | CASSHPGLAPGAADTQYF | TGCGCCAGCAGCCACCCCGGACTAGCGCCCGGGGCGGCAGATACGCAGTATTTT
TRBJ1-5 | TRBV19 | - | TRBD1 | CASSTPQGAGNQPQHF | TGTGCCAGTAGTACCCCTCAGGGGGCAGGCAATCAGCCCCAGCATTTT
TRBJ2-1 | TRBV19 | - | - | CASSPFRDYNEQFF | TGTGCCAGTAGCCCATTCCGGGACTACAATGAGCAGTTCTTC
TRBJ2-7 | TRBV3-1/TRBV3-2 | - | - | CASSHRGGETEQYF | TGTGCCAGCAGCCACCGGGGCGGGGAGACCGAGCAGTACTTC
TRBJ1-2 | TRBV5-1 | - | - | CASSLTGSYGYTF | TGCGCCAGCAGCTTGACAGGATCGTATGGCTACACCTTC
TRBJ1-2 | TRBV3-1/TRBV3-2 | - | - | CASSQGVQVYGYTF | TGTGCCAGCAGCCAAGGTGTCCAGGTTTATGGCTACACCTTC
TRBJ1-2 | TRBV4-2 | - | - | CASSQDMQGGRGYTF | TGTGCCAGCAGCCAAGATATGCAGGGTGGTAGGGGCTACACCTTC
TRBJ2-7 | TRBV28 | many | - | CASRNLNSYEQYF | TGTGCCAGCCGTAACTTGAACTCCTACGAGCAGTACTTC
TRBJ2-3 | TRBV6-4 | - | TRBD1 | CASSVGTGVTDTQYF | TGTGCCAGCAGTGTTGGGACAGGGGTCACAGATACGCAGTATTTT
TRBJ2-7 | TRBV28 | - | - | CASSLKGREQYF | TGTGCCAGCAGTTTAAAGGGGAGGGAGCAGTACTTC
TRBJ2-7 | TRBV19 | - | TRBD1 | CASTPGQGNYEQYF | TGTGCCAGTACCCCGGGACAGGGTAACTACGAGCAGTACTTC
TRBJ2-5 | TRBV5-4 | - | TRBD1 | CASSSGTAQETQYF | TGTGCCAGCAGCTCGGGGACAGCCCAAGAGACCCAGTACTTC
TRBJ2-6 | TRBV5-5 | - | - | CASSLESISSGANVLTF | TGTGCCAGCAGCTTGGAATCTATTAGCTCTGGGGCCAACGTCCTGACTTTC
TRBJ1-2 | TRBV3-1/TRBV3-2 | - | TRBD1 | CASSQVTGASYGYTF | TGTGCCAGCAGCCAAGTTACAGGGGCGAGCTATGGCTACACCTTC
TRBJ2-1 | TRBV11-2 | - | - | CASSFRGFSYNEQFF | TGTGCCAGCAGCTTCCGGGGGTTTTCCTACAATGAGCAGTTCTTC
TRBJ2-1 | TRBV7-9 | - | - | CASSFGRLYNEQFF | TGTGCCAGCAGCTTTGGCAGGCTGTACAATGAGCAGTTCTTC
TRBJ2-4 | TRBV19 | - | - | CASKSGAAGSLAKNIQYF | TGTGCCAGTAAATCAGGAGCCGCGGGTTCACTAGCCAAAAACATTCAGTACTTC
TRBJ1-2 | TRBV6-5 | - | - | CASSYSMAGDNYGYTF | TGTGCCAGCAGTTACTCGATGGCAGGGGATAACTATGGCTACACCTTC
TRBJ2-7 | TRBV7-2 | - | TRBD1 | CASRWTGESEQYF | TGTGCCAGCCGTTGGACAGGGGAATCCGAGCAGTACTTC
TRBJ1-2 | TRBV19 | - | - | CASSPGGQTAYGYTF | TGTGCCAGTAGCCCCGGCGGACAAACGGCCTATGGCTACACCTTC
TRBJ1-1 | TRBV19 | - | TRBD1 | CASSKGTGGLNTEAFF | TGTGCCAGTAGTAAAGGGACAGGGGGGTTAAACACTGAAGCTTTCTTT
TRBJ2-2 | TRBV3-1/TRBV3-2 | - | - | CASSQALFGELFF | TGTGCCAGCAGCCAAGCCCTGTTCGGGGAGCTGTTTTTT
TRBJ1-2 | TRBV7-2 | - | TRBD1 | CASSLGPGTGGGISYGYTF | TGTGCCAGCAGCTTAGGGCCCGGGACAGGGGGAGGTATTAGCTATGGCTACACCTTC
TRBJ2-3 | TRBV6-4 | - | TRBD2 | CASSDQPSSGAWPQYF | TGTGCCAGCAGTGACCAACCCTCTAGCGGGGCTTGGCCGCAGTATTTT
TRBJ1-4 | TRBV10-3 | - | TRBD1 | CATAQGTEEKLFF | TGTGCCACCGCACAGGGGACCGAGGAAAAACTGTTTTTT
TRBJ2-1 | TRBV19 | - | TRBD2 | CASTGTSGASYNEQFF | TGTGCCAGTACTGGGACTAGCGGAGCCTCCTACAATGAGCAGTTCTTC
TRBJ1-2 | TRBV19 | - | - | CASSTGSRLYGYTF | TGTGCCAGTAGTACGGGATCCAGACTCTATGGCTACACCTTC
TRBJ2-1 | TRBV5-1 | - | TRBD2 | CASSKGLAGDEQFF | TGCGCCAGCAGCAAGGGACTAGCGGGCGATGAGCAGTTCTTC
TRBJ1-2 | TRBV5-1 | - | - | CASSLTGTNYGYTF | TGCGCCAGCAGCTTGACAGGGACTAACTATGGCTACACCTTC
TRBJ1-2 | TRBV13 | - | TRBD1 | CASSLTDRAEGYTF | TGTGCCAGCAGCTTAACGGACAGGGCAGAAGGCTACACCTTC
TRBJ1-2 | TRBV20-1 | - | - | CSASPTGSYTF | TGCAGTGCTAGCCCTACCGGTAGTTACACCTTC
TRBJ1-1 | TRBV5-6 | - | TRBD1 | CASSLRRDRVNTEAFF | TGTGCCAGCAGCTTGCGACGGGACAGGGTGAACACTGAAGCTTTCTTT
TRBJ2-7 | TRBV10-3 | - | - | CAISVRAGEGEQYF | TGTGCCATCAGTGTCCGGGCAGGGGAGGGCGAGCAGTACTTC
TRBJ2-7 | TRBV5-1 | - | - | CASSTGSSYEQYF | TGCGCCAGCAGCACAGGGAGCTCCTACGAGCAGTACTTC
TRBJ1-2 | TRBV6-5 | - | - | CASTQANYGYTF | TGTGCCAGCACCCAGGCTAACTATGGCTACACCTTC
TRBJ1-5 | TRBV7-6 | - | - | CASSLGGGGTGNQPQHF | TGTGCCAGCAGCTTAGGGGGCGGGGGAACAGGCAATCAGCCCCAGCATTTT
TRBJ1-5 | TRBV24-1 | few | - | CATSGNRDNQPQHF | TGTGCCACCAGTGGCAACAGGGATAATCAGCCCCAGCATTTT
TRBJ1-6 | TRBV10-3 | - | - | CAISDGDSPLHF | TGTGCCATCAGTGATGGAGACTCACCCCTCCACTTT
TRBJ2-7 | TRBV27 | - | - | CASSSLSGGLSDEQYF | TGTGCCAGCAGTTCCCTCTCGGGGGGCCTTAGTGACGAGCAGTACTTC
TRBJ1-2 | TRBV21-1 | - | - | CASSKVVGRGRRGNYGYTF | TGTGCCAGCAGCAAAGTGGTGGGGCGGGGGCGAAGAGGTAACTATGGCTACACCTTC
TRBJ2-7 | TRBV7-9 | - | - | CASSFLSSYEQYF | TGTGCCAGCAGCTTCCTCAGCTCCTACGAGCAGTACTTC
TRBJ2-5 | TRBV30 | - | - | CAWRRDSQETQYF | TGTGCCTGGAGGCGGGACTCACAAGAGACCCAGTACTTC
TRBJ2-5 | TRBV10-3 | - | TRBD2 | CAISVGTSGSQETQYF | TGTGCCATCAGTGTGGGGACTAGCGGGTCCCAAGAGACCCAGTACTTC
TRBJ2-4 | TRBV19 | - | TRBD1 | CASSRGGQGKNIQYF | TGTGCCAGTAGTAGAGGAGGACAGGGCAAAAACATTCAGTACTTC